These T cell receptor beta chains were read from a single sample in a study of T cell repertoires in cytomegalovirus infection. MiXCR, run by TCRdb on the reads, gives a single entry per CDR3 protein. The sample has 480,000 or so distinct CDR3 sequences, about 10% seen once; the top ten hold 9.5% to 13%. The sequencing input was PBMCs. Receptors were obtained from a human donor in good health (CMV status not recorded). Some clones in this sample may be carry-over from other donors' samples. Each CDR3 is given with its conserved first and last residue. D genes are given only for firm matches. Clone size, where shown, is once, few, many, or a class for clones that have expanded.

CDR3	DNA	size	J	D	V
CASGLVLTEHAYNEQFF	TGTGCTAGTGGTTTGGTATTGACCGAACATGCCTACAATGAGCAGTTCTTC	many	TRBJ2-1	.	TRBV12-5
CASRTSGVGEQYF	TGTGCCAGCAGAACCTCGGGGGTTGGAGAGCAGTACTTC	few	TRBJ2-7	.	TRBV6-6
CAWATGGLNEKLFF	TGTGCCTGGGCCACAGGGGGATTAAATGAAAAACTGTTTTTT	few	TRBJ1-4	TRBD1	TRBV30
CASSLSRVTPQHF	TGTGCCAGCAGTTTATCGCGGGTGACGCCCCAGCATTTT	once	TRBJ1-5	.	TRBV27
CASSIGPASYEQYF	TGTGCCAGTAGTATAGGTCCAGCCTCCTACGAGCAGTACTTC	many	TRBJ2-7	.	TRBV19
CASSPLAGGHTDTQYF	TGTGCCAGCAGCCCGCTGGCGGGGGGACACACAGATACGCAGTATTTT	many	TRBJ2-3	TRBD2	TRBV7-2
CASSYSNRENQPQHF	TGTGCCAGCAGTTACTCTAACAGGGAGAATCAGCCCCAGCATTTT	many	TRBJ1-5	.	TRBV6-6
CASSVNPSLAGGGEQYF	TGTGCCAGCAGCGTTAACCCTTCACTAGCGGGGGGAGGAGAGCAGTACTTC	few	TRBJ2-7	TRBD2	TRBV9
CASSLAEEGYYGYTF	TGTGCCAGCAGCTTAGCGGAAGAGGGATACTATGGCTACACCTTC	many	TRBJ1-2	.	TRBV7-8
CASSAAQTGRYEQYF	TGTGCCAGCAGCGCCGCTCAGACAGGGAGATACGAGCAGTACTTC	many	TRBJ2-7	TRBD1	TRBV11-2
CASSLVGDRVKDTQYF	TGCGCCAGCAGCTTGGTAGGGGACAGGGTTAAAGATACGCAGTATTTT	.	TRBJ2-3	TRBD1	TRBV5-1
CASRSRGTSGEKQYF	TGTGCCAGCAGATCCCGAGGGACTAGCGGGGAGAAGCAGTACTTC	.	TRBJ2-7	TRBD2	TRBV3-1
CASSSGQPYNEQFF	TGCGCCAGCAGCTCAGGACAGCCTTACAATGAGCAGTTCTTC	few	TRBJ2-1	.	TRBV5-1
CASSLQKGGGEKLFF	TGTGCCAGCAGCCTCCAAAAGGGAGGGGGTGAAAAACTGTTTTTT	.	TRBJ1-4	.	TRBV4-1
CSARDRQGEEHEQYF	TGCAGTGCTAGAGATAGACAGGGTGAGGAACACGAGCAGTACTTC	.	TRBJ2-7	TRBD1	TRBV20-1
CASSLARVHEQFF	TGTGCCAGCAGCTTAGCCAGGGTACATGAGCAGTTCTTC	many	TRBJ2-1	.	TRBV11-1
CSAGIGGGGGEAFF	TGCAGTGCTGGAATTGGAGGGGGTGGGGGAGAAGCTTTCTTT	few	TRBJ1-1	.	TRBV20-1
CASSLGREAGGLAFF	TGTGCCAGCAGCTTAGGGAGGGAAGCGGGGGGCCTAGCGTTCTTC	many	TRBJ2-1	TRBD2	TRBV7-2
CASSPFPGLAGGTGELFF	TGTGCCAGCAGTCCCTTCCCGGGACTAGCGGGGGGCACCGGGGAGCTGTTTTTT	many	TRBJ2-2	TRBD2	TRBV12-3/TRBV12-4
CASSLVRQEAGELFF	TGTGCCAGCAGCTTAGTTAGGCAGGAGGCCGGGGAGCTGTTTTTT	many	TRBJ2-2	.	TRBV11-2
CASSLGSVEDEQYF	TGTGCCAGCAGCTTAGGAAGCGTGGAGGACGAGCAGTACTTC	many	TRBJ2-7	.	TRBV7-9
CASSYDRVEAFF	TGTGCCAGCAGCTATGACAGGGTTGAAGCTTTCTTT	many	TRBJ1-1	TRBD1	TRBV7-2
CASSSQRGADNEQFF	TGTGCCAGCAGCTCCCAGCGGGGGGCCGACAATGAGCAGTTCTTC	many	TRBJ2-1	TRBD2	TRBV7-9
CASRRPGLNTGELFF	TGTGCCAGCAGACGCCCGGGATTGAACACCGGGGAGCTGTTTTTT	many	TRBJ2-2	.	TRBV7-9
CASSPEVGGHIQYF	TGTGCCAGCAGCCCGGAGGTTGGGGGCCACATTCAGTACTTC	many	TRBJ2-4	.	TRBV3-1
CASTIGGGRNTEAFF	TGTGCCAGCACCATAGGAGGGGGGAGGAACACTGAAGCTTTCTTT	many	TRBJ1-1	.	TRBV28
CSGGGEETQYF	TGCAGCGGTGGTGGGGAAGAGACCCAGTACTTC	many	TRBJ2-5	.	TRBV29-1
CASSSVGPNTEAFF	TGTGCCAGCAGCTCTGTCGGACCGAACACTGAAGCTTTCTTT	many	TRBJ1-1	.	TRBV7-3
CASSLFPHAEAFF	TGTGCCAGCAGCTTGTTCCCCCACGCTGAAGCTTTCTTT	many	TRBJ1-1	.	TRBV11-2
CASSLGPQGPDTQYF	TGTGCCAGCAGCTTAGGACCCCAGGGACCAGATACGCAGTATTTT	many	TRBJ2-3	.	TRBV7-8
CASRGTTISYEQYF	TGTGCCAGCAGGGGGACAACGATCTCCTACGAGCAGTACTTC	many	TRBJ2-7	.	TRBV6-6
CASSYSRGVYGYTF	TGTGCCAGCAGTTACTCGAGAGGGGTCTATGGCTACACCTTC	many	TRBJ1-2	.	TRBV6-5
CASSYSKGSGYTF	TGTGCCAGCAGTTACTCGAAAGGGAGCGGCTACACCTTC	many	TRBJ1-2	.	TRBV6-2/TRBV6-3
CASSRQTGLGNSPLHF	TGTGCCAGCAGCCGGCAGACAGGGTTGGGAAATTCACCCCTCCACTTT	.	TRBJ1-6	TRBD1	TRBV6-8
CASSQPARTDTQYF	TGCGCCAGCAGCCAACCAGCCCGCACAGATACGCAGTATTTT	few	TRBJ2-3	.	TRBV4-1
CASTGTSGRPYEQYF	TGTGCCAGTACAGGGACTAGCGGGAGACCCTACGAGCAGTACTTC	.	TRBJ2-7	TRBD2	TRBV2
CASSLGGQRNQPQHF	TGCGCCAGCAGCTTGGGCGGGCAGCGAAATCAGCCCCAGCATTTT	many	TRBJ1-5	.	TRBV5-1
CSAPPGRRDSPLHF	TGCAGTGCTCCCCCGGGACGGCGGGATTCACCCCTCCACTTT	many	TRBJ1-6	.	TRBV20-1
CASSLVAGRKNYGYTF	TGTGCCAGCAGCTTAGTTGCGGGACGGAAAAACTATGGCTACACCTTC	few	TRBJ1-2	.	TRBV11-2
CASSQRGVGELFF	TGTGCCAGCAGCCAACGAGGAGTCGGGGAGCTGTTTTTT	.	TRBJ2-2	.	TRBV3-1
CASSLEGHTEAFF	TGTGCCAGCAGTTTAGAGGGGCACACTGAAGCTTTCTTT	many	TRBJ1-1	.	TRBV12-3/TRBV12-4
CATSDRTGGDEQYF	TGTGCCACCAGTGACCGCACAGGGGGCGACGAGCAGTACTTC	many	TRBJ2-7	TRBD1	TRBV24-1
CASSQVGRKRDTEAFF	TGCGCCAGCAGCCAAGTAGGCAGAAAAAGGGACACTGAAGCTTTCTTT	many	TRBJ1-1	.	TRBV4-1
CASSLGDYEQYF	TGTGCCAGCAGCTTAGGGGACTACGAGCAGTACTTC	many	TRBJ2-7	.	TRBV7-9